This T cell receptor beta chain emerged from a study of Tregs in tolerant kidney transplant recipients. Study-wide results and limits: This study did not directly address biological reproducibility.

Germline V lookup: CDR1 WSHSY, CDR2 SAAADI. The CDR3 extends over 14 amino acids. V was trimmed by 1 base and J by 4 bases, leaving 10 bases between them. Assay used: immunoSEQ multiplex PCR; TCRdb lists only in-frame clones, some missing. The data show roughly 46,000 clones, about 90% seen once. Points on this clone: What it recognizes is unknown. Distinct nucleotide sequences in the sample also encode this CDR3.

The genes are TRBV10-2 and TRBJ2-5, with D perhaps TRBD1 (5 bases). Input material: Tregs from blood. The receptor's source is a human donor in good health. The CDR3 loop reads CASSEWQGIETQYF. CDR3 in DNA: TGCGCCAGCAGTGAGTGGCAGGGAATAGAGACCCAGTACTTC.